This record covers a single TCR beta chain. This clonotype was observed at least ten times. The antigen it recognizes is unknown. Per-nucleotide qualities are absent, and no much larger clonotype sits a single base away. The time point label for this specimen denotes: sample taken at primary tumor resection. Donors were some 78 patients with early-stage, untreated non-small cell lung cancer from the lung TRACERx cohort. Without any cell sorting, TCR sequencing was performed on whole RNA extracted either from tumor and nontumor lung tissue or from cryopreserved PBMC samples. A patient was chosen for TCR sequencing only when enough RNA was available from at least two tumor regions. A lung pathologist reviewed the tumor and adjacent nontumor lung specimens before the specimens were selected. The sample belongs to a study of spatial heterogeneity in lung cancer (dated by TCRdb to the late 2010s). As for the study more broadly: Beta-chain transcripts were consistently detected in greater numbers than alpha-chain transcripts, which likely reflected higher beta-chain transcript abundance. In the raw uncorrected reads, each unique combination of TCR and UMI appeared more than ten times on average. TCR transcript counts in tumor regions correlated strongly with a T cell transcriptional module score from matched bulk RNA-seq. TCR repertoire features were related to nonsynonymous mutation counts determined by whole-exome sequencing of tumor tissue. Both alpha and beta chains were TCR-sequenced in samples taken at surgery, namely 220 tumor regions, 62 to 65 matched nontumor lung samples and 50 to 60 PBMC samples. TCR alpha and beta repertoires were quantitatively compared across multiple tumor regions, matched nontumor lung and blood in non-small cell lung cancer. Study-level results and caveats: Estimated TCR-seq coverage of tumor T cells was only around 7.2% for alpha chains and 13% for beta chains. The tumor nonsynonymous mutation count correlated with the number of expanded alpha and beta TCRs within the tumor. Confirming at a functional level the hypothesis that regional TCRs recognize regional mutations was considered to require additional single-cell paired TCR alpha and beta sequencing. The count of ubiquitous expanded TCRs correlated with the count of ubiquitous nonsynonymous mutations, and the count of regional expanded TCRs correlated with the count of regional nonsynonymous mutations.

CDR1 and CDR2, per the germline V gene, are SGHRS and YFSETQ. The V and J ends are trimmed by 7 bases and 6 bases, leaving 23 bases between them. Reading from cysteine to phenylalanine, the CDR3 counts 16 amino acids. The CDR3 DNA has 48 bases and is translated from base 1. To prepare the library, 5' RACE was applied. The reads were generated on a NextSeq 500. The TCR library protocol attached a unique molecular identifier to each TCR cDNA molecule to allow correction of PCR and sequencing errors. The study's processing was this. TCR identification, UMI-based error correction and CDR3 extraction were performed with Decombinator tools. TCRs above a frequency of 2 per 1,000, corresponding to the top 1% of the tumor frequency distribution, were defined as expanded. Expanded tumor TCRs statistically deemed absent (corrected P<0.05) from at least one tumor region were classed as regional, and all other expanded tumor TCRs were classed as ubiquitous. Renyi diversity was calculated using the R vegan package after each repertoire was subsampled 100 times to 5,000 TCRs. CDR3 similarity networks were built from amino acid triplet string-kernel similarity, with CDR3s being connected when pairwise similarity was above 0.82. TCRdb redid the processing of the public reads, applying fastp at Q25 and MiXCR, and retained in-frame beta chains. Duplicate CDR3 protein sequences are folded into a single record with the most common DNA and genes. The V and J calls were determined by TCRdb, not by the authors. The sample data list about 100,000 distinct CDR3 sequences, and about 4.6% of these were observed just once. Jointly, the top ten make up over 20% of the sample.

This receptor was identified in a male donor with early-stage non-small cell lung cancer. The sequence is built from TRBV5-1 and TRBJ2-1, and perhaps TRBD1 as D gene, on 6 matching bases. The sequencing used lung tumor tissue, collected at surgery. CDR3 sequence: CASRPPGVPRGNEQFF. The nucleotide sequence reads TGCGCCAGCCGTCCTCCAGGGGTCCCAAGGGGCAATGAGCAGTTCTTC.